A single sample gave rise to the 19 T cell receptor beta chains below, sequenced in a study of blood T cell repertoires in COVID-19 (dated by TCRdb to 2019 to 2021). Receptor amplification or capture employed the immunoSEQ multiplex PCR assay. Imported from immuneACCESS, the table was reduced by TCRdb to in-frame sequences with V and J called. These copies leave out some clones; in studies compared against another copy, an unresolved V gene accounts for under half, and the cause of the remainder is not known. The sample includes about 160,000 clones, with roughly 82% observed a single time. 7% of the sample is held by the ten biggest clonotypes. The sample taken for sequencing was peripheral blood. The receptors derive from a woman between 35 and 50 years old with COVID-19, enrolled during active disease.

This clone was found a few times. Here the CDR3 reads CASSLVGGISGSLYNEQFF. The CDR3 nucleotides are TGCGCCAGCAGCTTGGTGGGGGGGATTAGCGGGAGCCTTTACAATGAGCAGTTCTTC. The chain couples TRBV5-1 to TRBJ2-1; TRBD2 agrees at 9 bases. The CDR3 is made up of 19 amino acids. With 0 bases clipped from V and 4 bases from J, the junction kept 14 bases outside the gene matches. Looked up from germline, CDR1 is SGHRS and CDR2 is YFSETQ.

This chain joins TRBV6-5 and TRBJ2-1; 8 bases map to TRBD2. This CDR3 contains 11 residues. Germline trimming cut 6 bases from V and 10 bases from J; bases unmatched to any gene: 2. Germline assignment: CDR1 MNHEY and CDR2 SVGAGI. The CDR3 DNA sequence: TGTGCCAGCAGACTAGCGGCGGAGCAGTTCTTC. Residues: CASRLAAEQFF.

This chain joins TRBV6-2 or TRBV6-3 and TRBJ2-5, with 10 bases lining up with TRBD2. Germline CDR1 and CDR2: MNHEY and SVGEGT. V dropped 5 bases and J dropped 5; count of bases not matched to a gene: 8. The CDR3 spans 15 residues. The CDR3 is CASSGLAGAGETQYF. The DNA of the CDR3 is TGTGCCAGCAGTGGCCTAGCGGGAGCGGGGGAGACCCAGTACTTC.

This clone was seen more than once but under ten times. V usage is TRBV27 and J usage is TRBJ2-7, with TRBD1 identical over 9 bases. This CDR3 spans 16 amino acids. V dropped 0 bases and J dropped 0; count of bases not matched to a gene: 3. Germline lookup yields CDR1 MNHEY and CDR2 SMNVEV (reference sequence). CDR3 region: CASSLSWGQGSYEQYF. CDR3 nucleotide sequence: TGTGCCAGCAGTTTATCGTGGGGACAGGGCTCCTACGAGCAGTACTTC.

The table lists this clone with a few counts. CDR3 loop: CASEGTGSEKLFF. The CDR3 DNA reads as TGTGCCAGCGAGGGGACAGGGTCTGAAAAACTGTTTTTT. The genes are TRBV7-9 and TRBJ1-4, with 9 bases that match TRBD1. There are 13 residues in the CDR3. V was clipped by 8 bases and J by 7 bases; unmatched bases: 5. Germline assignment: CDR1 SEHNR and CDR2 FQNEAQ (reference sequence).

The chain joins TRBV5-6 to TRBJ1-5, with D hard to call. The CDR3 is 16 amino acids. V was trimmed by 5 bases and J by 0 bases, leaving 15 bases between them. Looked up from germline, CDR1 is SGHDT and CDR2 is YYEEEE. Written as DNA, the CDR3 is TGTGCCAGCAGGCCATGGGGAGTTAATAGCAATCAGCCCCAGCATTTT. Translating it yields CASRPWGVNSNQPQHF. Using reference TRBV5-6 and TRBJ1-5 for the parts outside the CDR3, the full variable domain is DAGVTQSPTHLIKTRGQQVTLRCSPKSGHDTVSWYQQALGQGPQFIFQYYEEEERQRGNFPDRFSGHQFPNYSSELNVNALLLGDSALYLCASRPWGVNSNQPQHFGDGTRLSIL.

V usage is TRBV3-1 (or the pseudogene TRBV3-2) and J usage is TRBJ2-1; 10 bases agree with TRBD2. The CDR3 has 15 amino acids. The V segment lost 0 bases and the J segment 9 bases; nucleotides outside the gene matches: 5. Germline V lookup: CDR1 LGHDT, CDR2 YNNKEL (reference sequence). The CDR3 sequence is CASSQDGSGRGEQFF. The CDR3 region has the DNA TGTGCCAGCAGCCAAGATGGGAGCGGGAGGGGTGAGCAGTTCTTC.

The chain recombines TRBV28 with TRBJ1-5; D is undetermined. The CDR3 contains 12 residues. Trimming left V 3 bases short and J 7 bases short, with 7 bases between. Per germline, CDR1 MDHEN and CDR2 SYDVKM. The DNA for the CDR3 is TGTGCCAGCAGTTTGACAACCCAGCCCCAGCATTTT. Protein product: CASSLTTQPQHF.

This clone was seen only a few times. This rearrangement joins TRBV9 to TRBJ2-3, with 13 positions matching TRBD2. This CDR3 is built from 19 residues. V dropped 0 bases and J dropped 3; count of bases not matched to a gene: 10. Germline V gene sequence: CDR1 SGDLS, CDR2 YYNGEE. In DNA, the CDR3 is TGTGCCAGCAGCGTAGACTGGAGACTAGCGGGGGGTTGGACAGATACGCAGTATTTT. This gives the protein CASSVDWRLAGGWTDTQYF.

Only a few counts were recorded for this clone. The rearrangement joins TRBV6-1 to TRBJ1-2; D might be TRBD1 (5 bases). The CDR3 sequence is 18 residues long. The V gene lost 4 bases and the J gene lost 7 bases, with 28 bases spanning the gap. Germline CDR1 MNHNS, CDR2 SASEGT. The CDR3 region has the DNA TGTGCCAGCAGTGGAGTCGAGACAGCGTTACCTGTCCGTGGTGGCTACACCTTC. As protein: CASSGVETALPVRGGYTF.

The chain combines TRBV3-1 (or the pseudogene TRBV3-2) with TRBJ1-2; maybe TRBD1 (6 bases). Trimming pared 4 bases from V and 0 bases from J, leaving 12 bases between. The CDR3 extends over 15 amino acids. Germline V gene data show CDR1 as LGHDT and CDR2 as YNNKEL (reference sequence). As DNA, the CDR3 is TGTGCCAGCAGCCCGACAGGCCCCTCTAACTATGGCTACACCTTC. Its protein is CASSPTGPSNYGYTF.

This clone was seen a few times. CDR3 in DNA: TGCAGCGTCTCCGCAGGGGGGAACACCATATATTTT. Its protein is CSVSAGGNTIYF. The chain joins TRBV29-1 to TRBJ1-3, with TRBD1 identical over 7 bases. V gave up 6 bases and J gave up 7 bases; unmatched junction bases: 6. The CDR3 consists of 12 residues. Germline V CDR1 and CDR2: SQVTM, ANQGSEA.

The chain joins TRBV6-2 or TRBV6-3 to TRBJ2-1; the match to TRBD2 covers 10 bases. The CDR3 is 14 residues long. CDR1 is MNHEY, CDR2 SVGEGT, per germline. The trim removed 5 bases at V and 4 bases at J, leaving 2 bases unmatched. DNA for the CDR3: TGTGCCAGCAGTCAGCGGGAGGGATACAATGAGCAGTTCTTC. This codes for CASSQREGYNEQFF.

The rearrangement uses TRBV30 and TRBJ2-1; the D is unclear. CDR1 GTSNPN and CDR2 SVGIG come from the germline V gene (reference sequence). The CDR3 loop spans 11 amino acids. V lost 5 bases, J lost 4 bases, and 6 bases lay in between. This CDR3 reads CAWVAYNEQFF. The DNA for the CDR3 is TGTGCCTGGGTAGCTTACAATGAGCAGTTCTTC.

The chain recombines TRBV3-1 (or the pseudogene TRBV3-2) with TRBJ2-5; TRBD2 matches at 10 bases. V was clipped by 3 bases and J by 4 bases; unmatched bases: 11. This CDR3 contains 17 residues. Germline-derived CDR1 and CDR2 are LGHDT and YNNKEL (reference sequence). The CDR3 sequence is CASSHIGTSVFGETQYF. DNA of the CDR3: TGTGCCAGCAGCCATATAGGGACTAGCGTTTTTGGAGAGACCCAGTACTTC.

This clone was picked up many times. The same CDR3 is also encoded by other DNA sequences in this sample. The CDR3 bases are TGCGCCAGCAGCTTGGTCGCAGGCACTGAAGCTTTCTTT. This encodes CASSLVAGTEAFF. The chain carries TRBV5-1 and TRBJ1-1, with D unclear. V lost 0 bases and J 4 bases, leaving 7 bases between the germline ends. The CDR3 covers 13 residues. Germline-derived CDR1 and CDR2 are SGHRS and YFSETQ.

This clone appeared a single time. The V and J genes are TRBV20-1 and TRBJ1-4; 7 nucleotides align to TRBD1. The J segment lost 6 bases and the V segment lost 3 bases, leaving 4 bases of the junction unmatched. The germline V gene encodes CDR1 DFQATT and CDR2 SNEGSKA (reference sequence). The CDR3 length is 13 residues. The CDR3 here is CSASKGAHEKLFF. The CDR3 DNA follows: TGCAGTGCTAGTAAGGGGGCGCATGAAAAACTGTTTTTT.

This clone was found a few times. This chain connects TRBV19 to TRBJ1-5; a weak D match, TRBD1 (5 bases). The CDR3 has 16 amino acids. Trimming cost V 0 bases and J 6 bases, with 15 bases left between them. Germline CDR1 is LNHDA and CDR2 is SQIVND (reference sequence). CDR3 nucleotides: TGTGCCAGTAGTATAGATCTATCTGGGGGGAGTCAGCCCCAGCATTTT. Its protein product is CASSIDLSGGSQPQHF. Variable domain in full (rest from reference TRBV19 and TRBJ1-5): DGGITQSPKYLFRKEGQNVTLSCEQNLNHDAMYWYRQDPGQGLRLIYYSQIVNDFQKGDIAEGYSVSREKKESFPLTVTSAQKNPTAFYLCASSIDLSGGSQPQHFGDGTRLSIL.

The chain couples TRBV5-1 to TRBJ2-3; D is ambiguous. The CDR3 runs to 15 residues. CDR1 and CDR2 (germline): SGHRS, YFSETQ. Trimming removed 2 bases from V and 0 bases from J, with 10 bases in between. CDR3 protein: CASSFEAPSTDTQYF. CDR3 in DNA: TGCGCCAGCAGCTTCGAGGCCCCTAGCACAGATACGCAGTATTTT. Full variable domain (remainder filled in from reference TRBV5-1 and TRBJ2-3): KAGVTQTPRYLIKTRGQQVTLSCSPISGHRSVSWYQQTPGQGLQFLFEYFSETQRNKGNFPGRFSGRQFSNSRSEMNVSTLELGDSALYLCASSFEAPSTDTQYFGPGTRLTVL.